The 5 T cell receptor beta chains presented below share a single source sample, sequenced in a study of early T cells in non-severe SARS-CoV-2 infection. TCRdb re-called the 5' RACE reads through MiXCR, storing one row per CDR3 protein. The repertoire holds around 66,000 distinct CDR3 sequences, with 5% to 6.5% as singletons. This sample comprised whole blood, obtained at baseline. These receptors came from an adult who was a healthcare worker with PCR-confirmed SARS-CoV-2 infection or an uninfected control (not recorded which).

This clonotype was counted only a few times. J is TRBJ1-1 and V is TRBV2; D unclear. V lost 6 bases to trimming and J lost 1 base, with 12 bases between them. This CDR3 has 14 amino acids. Germline V lookup: CDR1 SNHLY, CDR2 FYNNEI. CDR3 DNA: TGTGCCAGCAGGAGGAATGAGGGGAACACTGAAGCTTTCTTT. Its protein is CASRRNEGNTEAFF.

This clonotype came up many times. This sequence joins TRBV15 and TRBJ2-1, with D possibly matching TRBD1 (5 bases). Germline V gives CDR1 LNHNV, CDR2 YYDKDF (reference sequence). V was cut by 5 bases and J by 15 bases, with 17 bases left in between. The CDR3 covers 12 residues. CDR3 region: CATSPQVGVRFF. In DNA form, the CDR3 reads TGTGCCACCAGCCCCCAGGTAGGGGTAAGGTTCTTC. Drawing the rest from reference TRBV15 and TRBJ2-1, the complete variable domain is DAMVIQNPRYQVTQFGKPVTLSCSQTLNHNVMYWYQQKSSQAPKLLFHYYDKDFNNEADTPDNFQSRRPNTSFCFLDIRSPGLGDTAMYLCATSPQVGVRFFGPGTRLTVL.

This clonotype has at least ten counts. This chain links TRBV3-1 with TRBJ2-2, with no clear D. Germline assignment: CDR1 LGHDT and CDR2 YNNKEL (reference sequence). The length of the CDR3 is 13 residues. The ends were cut back, 4 bases at V and 7 bases at J, with 10 bases in the middle. CDR3: CASSRNSGGELFF. CDR3 DNA: TGTGCCAGCAGCCGGAACTCAGGCGGGGAGCTGTTTTTT.

The chain is built from TRBV29-1 and TRBJ2-3; D gene ambiguous. V gave up 6 bases and J gave up 0 bases, with 10 bases separating them. The germline V gene has CDR1 SQVTM and CDR2 ANQGSEA. This CDR3 contains 13 residues. The CDR3 sequence: CSVSYGSTDTQYF. CDR3 coding DNA: TGCAGCGTGTCTTACGGAAGCACAGATACGCAGTATTTT.

This clonotype was observed at least ten times. The gene calls are TRBV7-2 and TRBJ1-6; D unclear. V was pared by 5 bases and J by 4 bases, with 9 bases between. The V gene's germline CDR1 is SGHTA and CDR2 FQGNSA. There are 14 residues in the CDR3. CDR3 residues: CASSPLGYNSPLHF. The CDR3 DNA is TGTGCCAGCAGCCCCCTGGGGTATAATTCACCCCTCCACTTT.